These 8 T cell receptor beta chains originate from one sample sequenced in a study of memory CD4+ T cells and cytomegalovirus serostatus. The method was immunoSEQ multiplex PCR; TCRdb's version includes in-frame clones alone and lacks a portion of them. The sample contains roughly 45,000 clones, 78% of which appear only once. Single viable CD3+CD4+CD8-CD45RO+ cells were sorted as the memory CD4+ T cells. The sample consisted of memory CD4+ T cells from blood. These receptors were taken from an adult in good health and CMV-seronegative.

The chain carries TRBV30 and TRBJ1-5; 8 nucleotides match TRBD1. The CDR3 covers 13 residues. From germline, CDR1 is GTSNPN and CDR2 SVGIG (reference sequence). V dropped 7 bases and J dropped 5; count of bases not matched to a gene: 7. Here the CDR3 DNA reads TGTGCCTACCAAGGACAGGGTTATCAGCCCCAGCATTTT. It codes for CAYQGQGYQPQHF. Full variable domain (missing parts from reference TRBV30 and TRBJ1-5): SQTIHQWPATLVQPVGSPLSLECTVEGTSNPNLYWYRQAAGRGLQLLFYSVGIGQISSEVPQNLSASRPQDRQFILSSKKLLLSDSGFYLCAYQGQGYQPQHFGDGTRLSIL.

The chain employs TRBV11-2 and TRBJ2-3; 11 positions match TRBD2. The CDR3 runs 17 residues. V was clipped by 1 base and J by 4 bases; unmatched bases: 7. In germline, CDR1 is SGHAT, CDR2 FQNNGV. The CDR3 here is CASSLGRLAGGPDTQYF. For the CDR3, the DNA is TGTGCCAGCAGCTTAGGGCGGCTAGCGGGAGGTCCAGATACGCAGTATTTT.

The V call is TRBV25-1, the J call TRBJ2-7, with D uncertain. Trimming stripped 4 bases from V and 4 bases from J, with 14 bases between. Looked up from germline, CDR1 is MGHDK and CDR2 is SYGVNS. The CDR3 is made up of 14 amino acids. CDR3 bases: TGTGCCAGCAGTGGCCCGGGTGGGCTTTACGAGCAGTACTTC. Translated: CASSGPGGLYEQYF.

The chain is built from TRBV28 and TRBJ2-7, with unresolved D. Germline CDR1 is MDHEN and CDR2 is SYDVKM. The CDR3 runs 15 residues. Deletions cut 3 bases from V and 4 bases from J, with 16 bases between. CDR3 bases: TGTGCCAGCAGTTTTCGACTCCTCTCCCGGTACGAGCAGTACTTC. Its translation is CASSFRLLSRYEQYF.

This chain links TRBV9 with TRBJ2-7; 9 nucleotides align to TRBD1. CDR1 and CDR2 from the germline V gene are SGDLS and YYNGEE. With V trimmed by 0 bases and J by 7 bases, 11 bases remained unmatched. This CDR3 has 16 residues. CDR3 residues: CASSVEPRDRVGEQYF. CDR3 DNA sequence: TGTGCCAGCAGCGTAGAGCCTCGGGACAGGGTGGGGGAGCAGTACTTC.

This chain joins TRBV19 and TRBJ1-3; D unresolved. The CDR3 spans 13 residues. CDR1 is LNHDA and CDR2 is SQIVND in the germline V gene (reference sequence). Trimming left V 5 bases short and J 0 bases short, with 5 bases between. This CDR3 reads CASSGSSGNTIYF. CDR3 coding DNA: TGTGCCAGTAGTGGGTCCTCTGGAAACACCATATATTTT. The whole variable domain, filled in from reference TRBV19 and TRBJ1-3, reads DGGITQSPKYLFRKEGQNVTLSCEQNLNHDAMYWYRQDPGQGLRLIYYSQIVNDFQKGDIAEGYSVSREKKESFPLTVTSAQKNPTAFYLCASSGSSGNTIYFGEGSWLTVV.

V gene TRBV5-1 combines with J gene TRBJ1-1; no clear D gene. Trimming took off 5 bases at V and 2 bases at J, with 22 bases between the two ends. Germline V gene data show CDR1 as SGHRS and CDR2 as YFSETQ. The CDR3 contains 17 residues. CDR3 bases: TGCGCCAGCAGTTTGAGGGCAGGAACTTTCTCAAACACTGAAGCTTTCTTT. As protein: CASSLRAGTFSNTEAFF.

This chain links TRBV6-1 with TRBJ2-7, with 8 bases lining up with TRBD1. The CDR3 contains 15 residues. V lost 7 bases to trimming and J lost 4 bases; unmatched junction nucleotides: 12. In germline, CDR1 is MNHNS, CDR2 SASEGT. CDR3 sequence: CASITGQGARYEQYF. For the CDR3, the DNA is TGTGCCAGCATCACTGGGCAGGGGGCACGGTACGAGCAGTACTTC.